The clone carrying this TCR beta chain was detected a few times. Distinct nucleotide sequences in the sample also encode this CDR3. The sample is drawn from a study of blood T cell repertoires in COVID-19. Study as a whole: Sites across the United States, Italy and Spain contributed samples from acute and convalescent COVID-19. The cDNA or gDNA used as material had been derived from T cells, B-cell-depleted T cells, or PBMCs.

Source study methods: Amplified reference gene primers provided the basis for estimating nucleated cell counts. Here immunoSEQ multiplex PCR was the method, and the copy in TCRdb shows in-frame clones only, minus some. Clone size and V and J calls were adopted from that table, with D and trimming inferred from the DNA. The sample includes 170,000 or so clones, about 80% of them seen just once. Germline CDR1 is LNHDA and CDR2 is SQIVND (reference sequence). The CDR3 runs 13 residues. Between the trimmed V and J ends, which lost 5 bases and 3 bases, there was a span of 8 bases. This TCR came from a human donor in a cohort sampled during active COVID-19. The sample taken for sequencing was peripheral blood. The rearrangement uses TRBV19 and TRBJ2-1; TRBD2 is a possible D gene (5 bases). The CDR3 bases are TGTGCCAGTAGTCCCCGGGGCTACAATGAGCAGTTCTTC. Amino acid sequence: CASSPRGYNEQFF.